This passage covers 9 T cell receptor beta chains from one sample sequenced in a study of blood T cell repertoires in COVID-19. The assay was immunoSEQ multiplex PCR, and TCRdb's table has in-frame clones only and misses some. The data show approximately 200,000 clones, approximately 81% seen once. The sample was peripheral blood. These receptors were obtained from a man aged 45-65 years who had recovered from COVID-19.

This sequence joins TRBV28 and TRBJ2-1; tentatively, D is TRBD1 (5 bases). Trimming shortened V by 6 bases and J by 2 bases, and 17 bases separated the two germline ends. From germline, CDR1 is MDHEN and CDR2 SYDVKM. The CDR3 runs to 16 residues. The CDR3: CASSPLGALTYNEQFF. The DNA of the CDR3 is TGTGCCAGCAGCCCTCTAGGGGCCCTTACCTACAATGAGCAGTTCTTC. The full variable domain, completed using reference TRBV28 and TRBJ2-1, is DVKVTQSSRYLVKRTGEKVFLECVQDMDHENMFWYRQDPGLGLRLIYFSYDVKMKEKGDIPEGYSVSREKKERFSLILESASTNQTSMYLCASSPLGALTYNEQFFGPGTRLTVL.

This chain uses TRBV30 with TRBJ1-2; 9 bases fit TRBD1. Germline CDR1 and CDR2: GTSNPN and SVGIG (reference sequence). Trimming removed 0 bases from V and 6 bases from J; junction bases left unmatched: 5. The CDR3 is 14 residues long. In nucleotides, the CDR3 is TGTGCCTGGAGTGTACCCGGGACAGGGCATGGCTACACCTTC. It encodes CAWSVPGTGHGYTF.

The chain has TRBV7-2 and TRBJ2-5, with 12 bases matching TRBD2. Germline values: CDR1 SGHTA, CDR2 FQGNSA. With 5 bases clipped from V and 4 bases from J, the junction kept 8 bases outside the gene matches. The CDR3 is 16 amino acids. The CDR3, as DNA: TGTGCCAGCAGCCCAAAGACTAGCGGGAGCGGAGAGACCCAGTACTTC. Amino acids: CASSPKTSGSGETQYF.

The V and J genes are TRBV14 and TRBJ1-1, with D possibly matching TRBD1 (6 bases). Germline loops: CDR1 SGHDN, CDR2 FVKESK. This CDR3 has 13 residues. V was pared by 4 bases and J by 0 bases, with 6 bases between. The CDR3 coding sequence is TGTGCCAGCAGCCGGGACATGAACACTGAAGCTTTCTTT. Translation gives CASSRDMNTEAFF.

The chain has TRBV30 and TRBJ2-1, with D possibly TRBD2 on 6 matching bases. The germline V gene encodes CDR1 GTSNPN and CDR2 SVGIG (reference sequence). This CDR3 is built from 11 residues. V lost 8 bases, J lost 9 bases, and 14 bases lay in between. The CDR3 here is CARTSTGEQFF. CDR3 nucleotide sequence: TGTGCCCGCACTAGCACTGGTGAGCAGTTCTTC. Full variable domain (remainder filled in from reference TRBV30 and TRBJ2-1): SQTIHQWPATLVQPVGSPLSLECTVEGTSNPNLYWYRQAAGRGLQLLFYSVGIGQISSEVPQNLSASRPQDRQFILSSKKLLLSDSGFYLCARTSTGEQFFGPGTRLTVL.

V gene TRBV5-6 combines with J gene TRBJ2-1; a possible D gene is TRBD2 (7 bases). The V gene lost 4 bases and the J gene lost 4 bases, with 15 bases spanning the gap. The germline CDR1 and CDR2 sequences are SGHDT and YYEEEE. CDR3 length equals 15 residues. The CDR3 DNA reads as TGTGCCAGCAGCCGCCGGGGGGCCGAGTACAATGAGCAGTTCTTC. Protein sequence: CASSRRGAEYNEQFF. Complete variable domain (other parts from reference TRBV5-6 and TRBJ2-1): DAGVTQSPTHLIKTRGQQVTLRCSPKSGHDTVSWYQQALGQGPQFIFQYYEEEERQRGNFPDRFSGHQFPNYSSELNVNALLLGDSALYLCASSRRGAEYNEQFFGPGTRLTVL.

V is TRBV6-1 and J is TRBJ2-1; TRBD1 might be the D (6 bases). The CDR3 consists of 14 residues. Germline loops: CDR1 MNHNS, CDR2 SASEGT. With 2 bases removed from V and 7 bases from J, the gap between germline ends came to 12 bases. CDR3 sequence (DNA): TGTGCCAGCAGTGAACCGGGACAAACGAATGAGCAGTTCTTC. Its protein is CASSEPGQTNEQFF.

The chain links TRBV4-1 to TRBJ2-2; 8 nucleotides align to TRBD2. Losses at the gene ends were 3 bases for V and 8 bases for J; bases not matched to a gene: 8. CDR3 length equals 15 residues. Germline V gene sequence: CDR1 MGHRA, CDR2 YSYEKL. The CDR3 region is CASSHPGLVIGELFF. DNA for the CDR3: TGCGCCAGCAGCCATCCGGGACTAGTGATAGGGGAGCTGTTTTTT.

V usage is TRBV28 and J usage is TRBJ2-2; 12 bases are shared with TRBD2. Germline trimming cut 0 bases from V and 6 bases from J; bases unmatched to any gene: 5. The CDR3 has 17 residues. CDR1 is MDHEN, CDR2 SYDVKM, per germline. CDR3 nucleotides: TGTGCCAGCAGTTTATGGGAACTAGCGGGAGGACCCGGGGAGCTGTTTTTT. This sequence encodes CASSLWELAGGPGELFF.